This entry is about one T cell receptor (beta chain). The sample is drawn from a study of cytomegalovirus exposure and HLA in healthy donors. Both 60 Vbeta primers and 13 Jbeta primers went into the PCR. Produced via immunoSEQ multiplex PCR; TCRdb's table is partial and in-frame only. The table has about 110,000 clones, 75% seen once; the top ten hold 2% to 2.5%. The specimen sequenced was PBMCs. This receptor was taken from a man aged 40-49 years in good health and CMV-seronegative.

The CDR3 coding sequence is TGTGCCAGCAGCTCAAATACAGGGTTGGTGAATCTTCGTGGCTACACCTTC. This codes for CASSSNTGLVNLRGYTF. The chain is built from TRBV9 and TRBJ1-2, with D perhaps matching TRBD1 (6 bases). CDR1 SGDLS and CDR2 YYNGEE come from the germline V gene. V lost 4 bases and J lost 7, with 26 bases in between. The CDR3 length is 17 residues.